This T cell receptor (beta chain) was captured in a study of CD8 T cell repertoires and HIV-1 epitope variants. Germline CDR1 reads MDHEN; CDR2 reads SYDVKM. With 2 bases removed from V and 0 bases from J, the gap between germline ends came to 10 bases. The CDR3 length is 15 residues. On this clone itself: Without the conserved terminal phenylalanine or tryptophan, this CDR3 likely stems from a read error.

Produced via immunoSEQ multiplex PCR; TCRdb's table is partial and in-frame only. The sample records tens of thousands of clones, approximately 70% being singletons. This clonotype was obtained from a male donor with HIV. The chain combines TRBV28 with TRBJ1-2, with D perhaps matching TRBD1 (6 bases). The sample comprised uncultured baseline CD8+ T cells from peripheral blood mononuclear cells (PBMCs). The CDR3 here is CASSLRWDTNYGYTL. CDR3 sequence (DNA): TGTGCCAGCAGTTTAAGGTGGGACACTAACTATGGCTACACCCTC.